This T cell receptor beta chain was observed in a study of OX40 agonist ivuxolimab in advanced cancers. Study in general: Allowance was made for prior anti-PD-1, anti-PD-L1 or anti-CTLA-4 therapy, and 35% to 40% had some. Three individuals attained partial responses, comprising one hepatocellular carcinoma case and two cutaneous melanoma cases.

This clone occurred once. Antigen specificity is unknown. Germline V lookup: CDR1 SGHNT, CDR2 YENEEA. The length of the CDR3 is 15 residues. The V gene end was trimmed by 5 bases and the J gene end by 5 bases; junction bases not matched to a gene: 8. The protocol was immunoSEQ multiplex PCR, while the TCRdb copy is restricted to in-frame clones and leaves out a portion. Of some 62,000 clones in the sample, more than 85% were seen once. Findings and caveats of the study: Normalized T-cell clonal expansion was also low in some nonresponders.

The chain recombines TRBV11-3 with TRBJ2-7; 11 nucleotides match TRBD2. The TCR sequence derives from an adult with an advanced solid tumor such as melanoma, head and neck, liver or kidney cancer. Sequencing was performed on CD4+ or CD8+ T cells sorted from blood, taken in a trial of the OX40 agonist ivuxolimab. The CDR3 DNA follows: TGTGCCAGCAGCGCTCGACTAGCGGGAAACGACGAGCAGTACTTC. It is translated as CASSARLAGNDEQYF. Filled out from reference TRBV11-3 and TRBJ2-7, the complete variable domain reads EAGVVQSPRYKIIEKKQPVAFWCNPISGHNTLYWYLQNLGQGPELLIRYENEEAVDDSQLPKDRFSAERLKGVDSTLKIQPAELGDSAVYLCASSARLAGNDEQYFGPGTRLTVT.